Below, 30 T cell receptor beta chains from the same sample are listed, as sequenced in a study of T-cell reconstitution after alpha-beta-depleted transplantation in children. Molecular barcoding with unique molecular identifiers was used for the TCRbeta library. TCRdb fed the PCR reads into MiXCR, producing one record per CDR3 protein. The sample carries 200,000 to 250,000 distinct CDR3 sequences, about a tenth recorded once. The sequenced sample was PBMCs, obtained before TCRalphabeta/CD19-depleted stem cell transplant. The source of these receptors is a child under two years old with acute myeloid leukemia, due to receive a stem cell transplant.

This clonotype was counted at least ten times. V is TRBV12-3 or TRBV12-4 and J is TRBJ1-6; tentatively, D is TRBD1 (6 bases). The CDR3 extends over 14 amino acids. The ends were cut back, 6 bases at V and 3 bases at J, with 9 bases in the middle. The CDR3 sequence: CASRGGLYNSPLHF. The CDR3 region has the DNA TGTGCCAGCAGGGGGGGGCTCTATAATTCACCCCTCCACTTT.

Ten or more counts support this clonotype. V is TRBV7-2 and J is TRBJ1-2; no reliable D call. Germline V gives CDR1 SGHTA, CDR2 FQGNSA. Trimming cost V 7 bases and J 5 bases, with 23 bases left between them. CDR3 length: 16 amino acids. Written as DNA, the CDR3 is TGTGCCAGCAACCCCAACGCACAGCCCAGCATATATGGCTACACCTTC. It codes for CASNPNAQPSIYGYTF.

This clonotype occurred a few times. The gene calls are TRBV24-1 and TRBJ2-2; no firm D call. Deletions cut 2 bases from V and 8 bases from J, with 8 bases between. From germline, CDR1 is KGHDR and CDR2 SFDVKD. The CDR3 loop spans 13 amino acids. This chain's CDR3 is CATSDSAPGELFF. The CDR3 region has the DNA TGTGCCACCAGTGATTCAGCGCCTGGGGAGCTGTTTTTT.

This chain links TRBV29-1 with TRBJ1-1; 7 bases are shared with TRBD1. This CDR3 has 13 amino acids. The trim removed 7 bases at V and 8 bases at J, leaving 13 bases unmatched. Germline V lookup: CDR1 SQVTM, CDR2 ANQGSEA. The CDR3 region has the DNA TGCAGCGCCAAGACAGGGTCTGCCGGGGAAGCTTTCTTT. It yields the protein CSAKTGSAGEAFF. Variable domain in full (rest from reference TRBV29-1 and TRBJ1-1): SAVISQKPSRDICQRGTSLTIQCQVDSQVTMMFWYRQQPGQSLTLIATANQGSEATYESGFVIDKFPISRPNLTFSTLTVSNMSPEDSSIYLCSAKTGSAGEAFFGQGTRLTVV.

This clonotype showed up just a few times. The genes are TRBV5-8 and TRBJ1-2, with D unclear. Germline values: CDR1 SGHTS, CDR2 YDEGEE. The germline V and J ends were trimmed by 7 bases and 3 bases, with 16 bases remaining between them. The CDR3 extends over 14 amino acids. CDR3 bases: TGTGCCAGCCATCGTCGGTTCTCGGACTATGGCTACACCTTC. Translation gives CASHRRFSDYGYTF.

This clonotype has a handful of counts. The chain couples TRBV7-9 to TRBJ2-7, with D possibly matching TRBD1 (5 bases). The CDR3 spans 12 residues. Germline assignment: CDR1 SEHNR and CDR2 FQNEAQ (reference sequence). V was pared by 7 bases and J by 7 bases, with 14 bases between. CDR3 sequence (DNA): TGTGCCAGCACCGACAGTGAAGAGGAGCAGTACTTC. Translating gives CASTDSEEEQYF.

This clonotype occurred many times. The chain couples TRBV6-5 to TRBJ2-7, with TRBD2 matching 13 bases. Germline lookup yields CDR1 MNHEY and CDR2 SVGAGI. The CDR3 extends over 16 amino acids. V shed 4 bases, J shed 4 bases, and the junction held 7 bases outside the gene matches. DNA of the CDR3: TGTGCCAGCAGTTTTTTCCCGGGACTAGCGGGGTACGAGCAGTACTTC. It translates to CASSFFPGLAGYEQYF.

This clonotype was recorded at least ten times. V usage is TRBV10-3 and J usage is TRBJ2-7; 7 bases line up with TRBD1. Germline CDR1 reads ENHRY; CDR2 reads SYGVKD. V shed 4 bases, J shed 3 bases, and the junction held 12 bases outside the gene matches. The CDR3 runs to 16 residues. The CDR3 sequence: CAISGVGGALNYEQYF. In nucleotides, the CDR3 is TGTGCCATCAGTGGAGTAGGGGGCGCGTTAAACTACGAGCAGTACTTC.

Only a few counts were recorded for this clonotype. The chain couples TRBV10-2 to TRBJ2-3; tentative D call: TRBD2 (5 bases). This CDR3 region has 13 residues. The V end was cut by 7 bases, the J end by 3 bases, with 11 bases between. Per germline, CDR1 WSHSY and CDR2 SAAADI. The CDR3 spells CASTSGPTDTQYF. The CDR3 coding sequence is TGCGCCAGCACAAGCGGACCAACAGATACGCAGTATTTT.

This clonotype was recorded many times. The genes are TRBV28 and TRBJ1-2; maybe TRBD1 (5 bases). This CDR3 is built from 14 residues. The germline CDR1 and CDR2 sequences are MDHEN and SYDVKM. Trimming stripped 5 bases from V and 4 bases from J, with 14 bases between. The DNA of the CDR3 is TGTGCCAGCAGTCCCCCCCGGGGCCTCTATGGCTACACCTTC. Translating gives CASSPPRGLYGYTF.

A few counts support this clonotype. The chain combines TRBV27 with TRBJ1-2, with D perhaps matching TRBD1 (6 bases). The V gene's germline CDR1 is MNHEY and CDR2 SMNVEV (reference sequence). V was cut by 4 bases and J by 2 bases, with 11 bases left in between. The CDR3 loop spans 14 amino acids. The CDR3 DNA sequence: TGTGCCAGCAGTTCCACCACAGGGAACTATGGCTACACCTTC. It codes for CASSSTTGNYGYTF.

This clonotype has a count of ten or more. The chain recombines TRBV28 with TRBJ1-5; 9 nucleotides line up with TRBD1. Germline V CDR1 and CDR2: MDHEN, SYDVKM. This CDR3 is built from 14 residues. J lost 6 bases, V lost 7 bases, and 7 bases had no gene match. As DNA, the CDR3 is TGTGCCAGCAAGTCAGGGACAGGGATTCAGCCCCAGCATTTT. It specifies CASKSGTGIQPQHF. The full variable domain, rest sourced from reference TRBV28 and TRBJ1-5, is DVKVTQSSRYLVKRTGEKVFLECVQDMDHENMFWYRQDPGLGLRLIYFSYDVKMKEKGDIPEGYSVSREKKERFSLILESASTNQTSMYLCASKSGTGIQPQHFGDGTRLSIL.

For this clonotype: The junction shows a germline mismatch at one end, possibly a read error. This rearrangement joins TRBV5-1 to TRBJ1-1, with a possible D match to TRBD1 (6 bases). The CDR3 consists of 14 residues. Germline-derived CDR1 and CDR2 are SGHRS and YFSETQ. The CDR3 nucleotides read TGCGCCAGCACCTTGGGACACATGAACACTGAAGCTTTCTTT. It encodes CASTLGHMNTEAFF.

This clonotype occurred many times. This sequence joins TRBV6-4 and TRBJ2-1; D may be TRBD1 or TRBD2 (5 bases each). The CDR3 has 13 residues. V was pared by 8 bases and J by 10 bases, with 18 bases between. Looked up from germline, CDR1 is MRHNA and CDR2 is SNTAGT. This chain's CDR3 is CASQWDARREQFF. The CDR3 DNA follows: TGTGCCAGCCAGTGGGACGCCCGTCGGGAGCAGTTCTTC.

The chain employs TRBV9 and TRBJ2-3; D remains ambiguous. The assigned J gene may be wrong: the sequence end matches TRBJ1-5 better. The CDR3 is 13 amino acids. Germline values: CDR1 SGDLS, CDR2 YYNGEE. CDR3 loop: CASSLAAGDTQHF. The CDR3, as DNA: TGTGCCAGCTCTCTAGCGGCCGGAGATACGCAGCATTTT.

This clonotype was counted ten times or more. The rearrangement uses TRBV5-1 and TRBJ1-5; D gene ambiguous. The CDR3 covers 13 residues. Trimming left V 0 bases short and J 5 bases short, with 6 bases between. The germline CDR1 and CDR2 sequences are SGHRS and YFSETQ. The CDR3 bases are TGCGCCAGCAGCTTGGGCTTAGATCAGCCCCAGCATTTT. Its protein is CASSLGLDQPQHF.

This rearrangement joins TRBV10-3 to TRBJ1-1; 8 nucleotides agree with TRBD1. Germline lookup yields CDR1 ENHRY and CDR2 SYGVKD. This CDR3 region has 12 residues. V gave up 10 bases and J gave up 4 bases; unmatched junction bases: 5. CDR3 in DNA: TGTGCCACCGGGGACAGGCCCACTGAAGCTTTCTTT. This sequence encodes CATGDRPTEAFF.

This clonotype was counted at least ten times. The gene calls are TRBV10-3 and TRBJ1-1; D is undetermined. The V end lost 6 bases, the J end lost 7 bases, and 9 bases lay between the germline ends. Germline CDR1 and CDR2: ENHRY and SYGVKD. This CDR3 has 11 amino acids. The CDR3 nucleotides are TGTGCCATCAGGGGTGGAGGTGAAGCTTTCTTT. Its protein is CAIRGGGEAFF.

This clonotype was seen at least ten times. The gene calls are TRBV29-1 and TRBJ1-1; D ambiguous. The V end was cut by 4 bases, the J end by 1 base, with 10 bases between. This CDR3 has 13 residues. Germline loops: CDR1 SQVTM, CDR2 ANQGSEA. The DNA for the CDR3 is TGCAGCGTTGCCAGCGGTGGGAACACTGAAGCTTTCTTT. Amino acids: CSVASGGNTEAFF.

This clonotype has at least ten counts. The chain has TRBV20-1 and TRBJ2-7, with 9 bases aligning to TRBD2. The CDR3 contains 14 residues. Looked up from germline, CDR1 is DFQATT and CDR2 is SNEGSKA (reference sequence). V was pared by 5 bases and J by 4 bases, with 9 bases of the junction left unmatched. In nucleotides, the CDR3 is TGCAGTGCTCCTGGGGTAGCGGGAGCTTACGAGCAGTACTTC. Translating gives CSAPGVAGAYEQYF.

This clonotype was recorded at least ten times. As DNA, the CDR3 is TGCAGTGCCCCACCAGGGGTGAACTATGGCTACACCTTC. Its translation is CSAPPGVNYGYTF. This rearrangement joins TRBV20-1 to TRBJ1-2; TRBD1 is a possible D gene (6 bases). V gave up 6 bases and J gave up 2 bases, with 13 bases separating them. The CDR3 loop spans 13 amino acids. Germline values: CDR1 DFQATT, CDR2 SNEGSKA (reference sequence).

This clonotype was detected ten times or more. The chain employs TRBV5-1 and TRBJ2-2, with 9 bases aligning to TRBD1. Germline CDR1 is SGHRS and CDR2 is YFSETQ. With 3 bases clipped from V and 3 bases from J, the junction kept 6 bases outside the gene matches. The CDR3 covers 16 residues. DNA of the CDR3: TGCGCCAGCAGCTCCACAGGGGGCCTTTACACCGGGGAGCTGTTTTTT. Residues: CASSSTGGLYTGELFF.

There are many counts of this clonotype. The CDR3 here is CASSLSRLAGGNEQFF. CDR3 coding DNA: TGTGCCAGCAGTTTATCGCGCCTAGCGGGGGGTAATGAGCAGTTCTTC. This chain uses TRBV28 with TRBJ2-1, with 11 nucleotides matching TRBD2. Trimming took 1 base from V and 7 from J; bases not matched to a gene: 6. CDR3 length equals 16 residues. CDR1 is MDHEN and CDR2 is SYDVKM in the germline V gene.

The chain has TRBV7-2 and TRBJ2-3; 11 positions match TRBD2. V lost 5 bases to trimming and J lost 2 bases; unmatched junction nucleotides: 6. The CDR3 contains 16 residues. Germline loops: CDR1 SGHTA, CDR2 FQGNSA. The DNA for the CDR3 is TGTGCCAGCAGCCTATCGACTAGCGGGACCACAGATACGCAGTATTTT. Protein: CASSLSTSGTTDTQYF.

Notes on this clonotype: A much more abundant neighbour one base away suggests this may be a read error. The chain is built from TRBV4-3 and TRBJ2-1, with D possibly matching TRBD2 (5 bases). The CDR3 consists of 15 residues. Germline CDR1 is LGHNA and CDR2 is YSLEER. Trimming stripped 1 base from V and 2 bases from J, with 9 bases between. The CDR3 DNA sequence: TGCGCCAGCAGCCAAGGACTGGGAGCCTACAATGAGCAGTTCTTC. Translating it yields CASSQGLGAYNEQFF.

Of note for this clonotype: One end of the junction varies from germline; a read error may be responsible. V gene TRBV18 combines with J gene TRBJ2-2; D tentatively fits TRBD1 or TRBD2 (5 bases each). From germline, CDR1 is KGHSH and CDR2 LQKENI. The CDR3 extends over 15 amino acids. CDR3 protein: CTSSRVRENTGELFF. In nucleotides, the CDR3 is TGTACCAGCTCGCGGGTCAGGGAGAACACCGGGGAGCTGTTTTTT.

This clonotype has a count of ten or more. The chain joins TRBV19 to TRBJ2-3, with 10 bases that match TRBD2. The CDR3 is 13 amino acids. V dropped 7 bases and J dropped 6; count of bases not matched to a gene: 4. The germline V gene encodes CDR1 LNHDA and CDR2 SQIVND (reference sequence). As DNA, the CDR3 is TGTGCCAGTATTGCGACTAGCGGGGATACGCAGTATTTT. Translated, it gives CASIATSGDTQYF.

CDR3: CSVPLGTGVGYTF. CDR3 nucleotide sequence: TGCAGCGTTCCTCTGGGGACAGGGGTAGGCTACACCTTC. The chain has TRBV29-1 and TRBJ1-2; 10 bases fit TRBD1. The CDR3 extends over 13 amino acids. V dropped 5 bases and J dropped 8; count of bases not matched to a gene: 8. Germline V lookup: CDR1 SQVTM, CDR2 ANQGSEA.

As regards this clonotype: With a much larger clone just one base away, this may be a read error. The chain combines TRBV10-1 with TRBJ2-7; TRBD2 matches at 7 bases. Per the germline V gene, CDR1 is WNHNN and CDR2 is SYGVQD (reference sequence). CDR3 length equals 18 residues. This CDR3 reads CASGTDGGIGALLYEQSF. CDR3 DNA sequence: TGCGCCAGCGGAACCGACGGGGGGATTGGGGCCCTCCTCTACGAGCAGTCCTTC.

This clonotype was observed at least ten times. J is TRBJ1-5 and V is TRBV6-1; 12 nucleotides line up with TRBD1. The CDR3 is 16 amino acids. Germline values: CDR1 MNHNS, CDR2 SASEGT. The V segment lost 0 bases and the J segment 10 bases; nucleotides outside the gene matches: 7. The CDR3 coding sequence is TGTGCCAGCAGTGAAGCCACCGGGACAGGGGGCTATCCCCAGCATTTT. It specifies CASSEATGTGGYPQHF.